This T cell receptor beta chain was recovered during a study of technical replicates of blood from a handful of donors. The data were produced by immunoSEQ multiplex PCR, yet TCRdb's version contains in-frame clones alone and is incomplete. The sample holds 84,000 or so clones, roughly 94% seen once. Per the germline V gene, CDR1 is SGHNT and CDR2 is YYREEE (reference sequence). The V segment lost 4 bases and the J segment 4 bases; nucleotides outside the gene matches: 13. This CDR3 contains 17 residues. This TCR was recovered from a human donor in good health. This rearrangement joins TRBV5-4 to TRBJ2-3; 9 nucleotides line up with TRBD2. The sample was T cells isolated from PBMCs. The CDR3 reads CASSPDPKREASDTQYF. CDR3 bases: TGTGCCAGCAGCCCGGATCCGAAGCGGGAGGCCTCAGATACGCAGTATTTT.